This entry concerns a single T cell receptor beta chain. Its antigen is not identified. This record comes from a study of siplizumab effects on memory and regulatory T cells. Broader study findings: Alloreactive sequences whose origin lay in unstimulated CD4+ memory cells were significantly reduced by siplizumab. Only a minority of proliferating CD4+ or CD8+ clones had an assignable naive or memory phenotype, with roughly 80-96% lacking one. Naive T cells looked more diverse than memory cells, and they looked like major contributors to the alloresponse.

Trimming took 9 bases from V and 0 from J, leaving 14 bases between them. Germline V CDR1 and CDR2: MNHNS, SASEGT. This CDR3 region has 14 residues. Approximately 100,000 TCR templates per sample were sequenced. Produced via immunoSEQ multiplex PCR; TCRdb's table is partial and in-frame only. The sample carries some 110,000 clones, around 93% recorded once. Sequencing used CD4+ T cells sorted from blood. The origin of this receptor is a human donor in good health. J is TRBJ1-1 and V is TRBV6-1; TRBD1 is a possible D gene (6 bases). This CDR3 is CASDLDRMNTEAFF. DNA for the CDR3: TGTGCCAGTGATTTGGACAGAATGAACACTGAAGCTTTCTTT.